This TCR beta chain was profiled in a study of technical replicates of blood from a handful of donors. The repertoire was sequenced with immunoSEQ multiplex PCR; TCRdb's copy has only in-frame clones and lacks some. The sample lists over 55,000 clones; 70% to 90% were seen once. Germline lookup yields CDR1 SGHTA and CDR2 FQGNSA. The CDR3 covers 15 residues. V lost 1 base and J 8 bases, leaving 12 bases between the germline ends. The sample was PBMCs. This sequence joins TRBV7-2 and TRBJ1-6; D possibly corresponds to TRBD1 (5 bases). This receptor was identified in a human donor in good health. Some clones in this sample may be carry-over from other donors' samples. The CDR3 reads CASSLVHSRDSPLHF. CDR3 nucleotide sequence: TGTGCCAGCAGCTTAGTTCATTCCAGGGATTCACCCCTCCACTTT.